This T cell receptor (beta chain) was sequenced during a study of long-term antiretroviral therapy in people with HIV (dated 2022 in TCRdb). Regarding the research as a whole: The earliest samples were collected roughly a decade before the 2015 WHO recommendation for immediate ART, at a time when ART was usually postponed until CD4 counts fell. Test extractions of a monoclonal T-cell line alongside a few dozen polyclonal samples showed no cross-contamination during QIAcube processing. A total of under 250 cryopreserved PBMC samples were contributed to the cohort by 30 adults with confirmed HIV infection, with samples collected serially over a mean of 6 years (range 1-12). About a third of the roughly 30 participants with HIV were female. A retrospective serial study tested whether changes in peripheral blood TRB repertoire composition and diversity were associated with ART initiation and durable HIV suppression.

From its cysteine to its phenylalanine, the CDR3 spans 14 amino acids. The kept DNA is CDR3 alone, 42 bases in frame from the first base. The germline V gene supplies CDR1 SNHLY and CDR2 FYNNEI. V trim: 6 bases; J trim: 4 bases; unmatched bases: 9. Beyond this particular receptor, the publication reports: The samples span the years 2004 to 2017, and the ART regimens used at that time may not be as effective as current regimens. No data were available on ART adherence, viral resistance or therapy changes, limiting inferences about post-ART repertoire changes. Limited PBMC availability meant only the TCR beta chain was sequenced, without alpha chain pairing. Unsorted PBMC were profiled instead of sorted CD4+ and CD8+ T cells because pre-ART samples had limited cell numbers. Narrower CDR3 length ranges were observed in HIV repertoires than in controls, and an antigen-experienced repertoire with only a slight naive shift after ART was suggested by the network structure. The repertoire was dominated across all time points by expanded TRB clones identified before ART initiation, although this dominance was seen to fluctuate and to decrease in many PLHIV after ART. A significant increase in TRB diversity was found to be associated with ART initiation, although TRB diversity was observed to remain significantly below that of transplant donor controls even after long-term ART.

Sequencing of the TRB variable region was done with the immunoSEQ hsTCRB v3.0 assay at survey level resolution. The targeted TRB sequencing depth was about 40,000-55,000 T-cell genomes per sample. Pooled TRB libraries were sequenced on an Illumina MiSeq with a v3 150-cycle kit. The authors' pipeline ran thus. Repertoire analysis was run in R within a reproducible Nextflow workflow that covered QC, data transformation and analysis. LymphoSeq2, an R package for exploring AIRR-Seq data, was used to implement custom analyses. After excluding a few samples that yielded fewer than 5000 total TRB sequences, some 180 HIV repertoires remained for analysis. Among the approximately 190 retained HIV repertoires, approximately 59 were collected before ART initiation and roughly 130 after ART initiation. Each repertoire was downsampled to 5000 TRB nucleotide sequences, and summary statistics were averaged across 100 downsampling iterations. The analysis kept only TRB sequences whose CDR3 regions were at least seven amino acids long. Diversity was measured with a Shannon entropy-derived clonality score and the Gini coefficient. In repertoire networks, the top 5000 CDR3 amino acid sequences were linked whenever an edit distance of one separated two sequences. For TRB CDR3 amino acid sequences, antigen specificity groups and MHC restriction were predicted with GLIPH2. To flag known associations with CMV, EBV, HIV or tissue antigens, CDR3 amino acid sequences were compared against VDJdb and McPAS-TCR. Pre-ART, post-ART and control groups were compared with Wilcoxon signed-rank tests and Holm-Bonferroni correction. TCRdb re-hosts the immuneACCESS table, in-frame sequences only. Its copies lack some clones; in the studies checked, an unresolved V gene accounts for under half of them, and the cause for the rest is not known. The DNA gave D and trimming, while V, J and clone size come from that table. The sample table records under 12,000 clones; around 80% of these occur just once. 20% to 25% of the sample is held by the ten biggest clonotypes.

Participants were included only if at least one PBMC sample before ART initiation and at least two post-ART samples were available. Treatment was received in the United States of America by all participants with HIV. Before DNA extraction, cryopreserved samples of 1-10 million PBMC were thawed and then washed. At the time of the earliest PBMC sample for each participant with HIV, ages ranged from about 20 to 55 years. Each participant contributed PBMC samples from 1-4 timepoints before ART initiation and 2-8 timepoints after ART initiation, with a median of 7 samples. For every participant, serial HIV viral load, CD4+ T-cell count, ART history and demographic data were obtained. Genomic DNA was extracted from unsorted PBMC with a Qiagen kit on a QIAcube, processed in batches of 12 samples. Of note for this clone: There is no known antigen for this receptor. One base away there is no much larger clone; base qualities are not given.

The receptor was derived from a man in his fifties with HIV. The chain employs TRBV2 and TRBJ2-7, with 7 central nucleotides matching TRBD1. Source: unsorted PBMCs, taken 7.2 years after starting antiretroviral therapy. The nucleotide sequence reads TGTGCCAGCAGATCCCACGAGGGGGCTTACGAGCAGTACTTC. Translation gives CASRSHEGAYEQYF.